Detailed here is one T cell receptor beta chain. RNA totalling roughly 0.45 to 1 ug underwent reverse transcription with random hexamers. TCRdb reanalysed the immunoSEQ multiplex PCR reads using MiXCR and keeps one entry per CDR3 protein. The sample records 95,000 to 150,000 distinct CDR3 sequences, roughly 95% being singletons. This sample was taken from a study of CD8 T cells in Susac syndrome. CDR1 SGHDT and CDR2 YYEEEE come from the germline V gene. V was pared by 3 bases and J by 9 bases, with 16 bases between. This CDR3 is built from 13 residues. The chain is built from TRBV5-6 and TRBJ2-7, with a weak D call TRBD2 (6 bases). The clonotype was recovered from a human donor with Susac syndrome. Sequenced input: CD4+ T cells from PBMCs. The CDR3 region is CASSSVPRRAQYF. DNA for the CDR3: TGTGCCAGCAGCTCGGTCCCCAGGAGGGCGCAGTACTTC.